The present T cell receptor beta chain was sequenced within a study of shared clonotypes between healthy human individuals (TCRdb year 2020). Describing the broader study: Three men and a couple of women, aged 18 to 49 years, made up the cohort. The study deeply sequenced blood TCR repertoires of about 5 healthy adults to estimate repertoire size and the extent of clonotype sharing between individuals. Libraries were prepared and TCR repertoires were sequenced by different laboratories using diverse techniques, in order to increase sequencing depth and limit assay-specific biases. Between about 0.85 and 10 billion PBMCs per donor were obtained by leukapheresis.

On this clone: Its target antigen remains unknown. One base away there is no much larger clone; base qualities are not given.

The germline V and J ends show losses of 1 base and 0 bases respectively, and no gene match explains 5 bases of the junction. The germline V gene (reference sequence) yields MNHEY for CDR1 and SMNVEV for CDR2. The CDR3 spans 16 residues, from the cysteine through the phenylalanine. Solely the CDR3 DNA is kept, with 48 bases framed from the first base. TCR CDR3 regions were amplified from genomic DNA by multiplex PCR using the deep immunoSEQ assay. For each cell subset, the extracted genomic DNA was distributed evenly across all wells of several immunoSEQ 96-well plates, and each plate served as one replicate. For unsorted PBMC, approximately 0.3 ug genomic DNA, equal to 25,000 to 35,000 T cell genomes, was loaded into each replicate PCR. Ten immunoSEQ deep assay plates were used to sequence unsorted PBMC genomic DNA. The purified libraries were quantified using a Qubit 3.0 fluorometer, sized with a Bioanalyzer 2100, and then quantified again using the KAPA Library Quantification kit. Every immunoSEQ 96-well plate was sequenced on a separate single-read 150-cycle Illumina NextSeq 550 flow cell. Per the authors' processing: Because only junctional sequences without quality scores were contained in the immunoSEQ output, filtering matching that applied to full-length reads could not be performed. To assign V/J genes and CDR3, sequences were annotated using PyIR, a Python wrapper for IgBLAST v1.9, with IMGT germline references. Reads were removed for weak V/J assignments (E-value above 1e-6), missing CDR3, stop codons, out-of-frame junctions, or ambiguous translated residues. V3J clonotypes were defined as sequences sharing the same inferred V gene, J gene, and CDR3 amino acid sequence. The percentage overlap between two repertoires was calculated by dividing the number of shared unique clonotypes by the size of the smaller repertoire. Repertoire richness was assessed with RTK rarefaction, the Chao1 estimator, and Recon v2.1 estimates of unobserved clonotypes. Not all clones reach the TCRdb copy of this immuneACCESS table, which keeps in-frame sequences only. Checked studies attribute under half of the gap to unresolved V genes and leave the rest unexplained. V and J calls and clone size are copied from that table; D and trimming were computed from the DNA. The sample table contains fewer than 650,000 clones; only one count was recorded for roughly 79% of them. Around 11% of the sample lies in the top ten.

The donors were healthy, HIV-negative adults with no recently reported acute infections or vaccinations. All donors were Caucasian adults living in Nashville, Tennessee, USA. In the unsorted samples, approximately 85 million PBMCs were counted, and genomic DNA was extracted using the QIAamp DNA Blood Mini kit. Blood was collected by leukapheresis, and PBMCs were isolated by Ficoll-Histopaque density gradient centrifugation and then cryopreserved in liquid nitrogen vapor phase. Paper-wide results and their limitations: The small number of donors limited the genetic and exposure-history diversity represented. Pairwise subsampling indicated that sequencing depth was expected to affect the degree of clonotype sharing among donors. Sampling was restricted to blood, and TCR repertoires in tissues likely differ from the TCR repertoires found in blood.

The origin of this receptor is a woman aged 40 to 50 in good health. Some clones in this sample may be carry-over from other donors' samples. Source material: PBMCs. The chain uses TRBV27 and TRBJ2-7, and 8 junctional nucleotides match TRBD1. The DNA is TGTGCCAGCAGTTTATTCGGGACAGGCTCCTCCTACGAGCAGTACTTC. It translates as CASSLFGTGSSYEQYF.